A selection of T cell receptor beta chains follows, all from one sample in a study of blood T cells in healthy people across ages. MiXCR, applied by TCRdb to the 5' RACE reads, yields one record per CDR3 protein. The sample contains around 1.5 million distinct CDR3 sequences, 40% to 50% of which appear only once. The sample consisted of blood. The receptor set was obtained from a woman between 18 and 29 years old in good health. The CDR3 runs from the conserved cysteine through the conserved F or W. D genes are given only for firm matches. Size is stated for part of the rows, as once, few or many counts, or as a class when the clone is expanded.

clone size: .
V gene: TRBV20-1
J gene: TRBJ2-1
D gene: TRBD2
CDR3 protein: CSARVSGGAYNEQFF
CDR3 DNA: TGCAGTGCTAGAGTTAGCGGGGGGGCCTACAATGAGCAGTTCTTC

clone size: .
V gene: TRBV7-8
J gene: TRBJ2-5
D gene: TRBD2
CDR3 protein: CASSLRGLAGLGYFNEQYF
CDR3 DNA: TGTGCCAGCAGCTTAAGGGGACTAGCGGGTCTGGGATACTTCAATGAGCAGTACTTC

clone size: .
V gene: TRBV4-2
J gene: TRBJ1-5
D gene: .
CDR3 protein: CASSQEVGQIKPQHF
CDR3 DNA: TGTGCCAGCAGCCAAGAGGTTGGACAGATCAAGCCCCAGCATTTT

clone size: .
V gene: TRBV10-3
J gene: TRBJ2-3
D gene: .
CDR3 protein: CAISDLGGTDTQYF
CDR3 DNA: TGTGCCATCAGTGACCTAGGAGGCACAGATACGCAGTATTTT

clone size: .
V gene: TRBV14
J gene: TRBJ2-3
D gene: .
CDR3 protein: CASSHWGDTQYF
CDR3 DNA: TGTGCCAGCAGCCATTGGGGAGATACGCAGTATTTT

clone size: few
V gene: TRBV4-2
J gene: TRBJ2-5
D gene: TRBD2
CDR3 protein: CASSQAGGPEETQYF
CDR3 DNA: TGTGCCAGCAGCCAAGCGGGGGGGCCAGAAGAGACCCAGTACTTC

clone size: .
V gene: TRBV9
J gene: TRBJ2-1
D gene: TRBD2
CDR3 protein: CASSPRGAGGLHNEQFF
CDR3 DNA: TGTGCCAGCAGCCCCCGGGGTGCGGGGGGCTTGCACAATGAGCAGTTCTTC

clone size: once
V gene: TRBV5-5
J gene: TRBJ1-1
D gene: .
CDR3 protein: CASAMVWGETVNTEAFF
CDR3 DNA: TGTGCCAGCGCTATGGTGTGGGGTGAGACCGTGAACACTGAAGCTTTCTTT

clone size: .
V gene: TRBV7-2
J gene: TRBJ2-5
D gene: TRBD2
CDR3 protein: CASSLLGLAGGPLETQYF
CDR3 DNA: TGTGCCAGCAGCTTACTGGGACTAGCGGGAGGGCCCCTGGAGACCCAGTACTTC

clone size: many
V gene: TRBV5-1
J gene: TRBJ2-1
D gene: .
CDR3 protein: CASSLAGDGNEQFF
CDR3 DNA: TGCGCCAGCAGCTTGGCAGGGGATGGCAATGAGCAGTTCTTC

clone size: .
V gene: TRBV9
J gene: TRBJ2-4
D gene: .
CDR3 protein: CASSVDTGGIQYF
CDR3 DNA: TGTGCCAGCAGCGTAGATACTGGAGGCATTCAGTACTTC